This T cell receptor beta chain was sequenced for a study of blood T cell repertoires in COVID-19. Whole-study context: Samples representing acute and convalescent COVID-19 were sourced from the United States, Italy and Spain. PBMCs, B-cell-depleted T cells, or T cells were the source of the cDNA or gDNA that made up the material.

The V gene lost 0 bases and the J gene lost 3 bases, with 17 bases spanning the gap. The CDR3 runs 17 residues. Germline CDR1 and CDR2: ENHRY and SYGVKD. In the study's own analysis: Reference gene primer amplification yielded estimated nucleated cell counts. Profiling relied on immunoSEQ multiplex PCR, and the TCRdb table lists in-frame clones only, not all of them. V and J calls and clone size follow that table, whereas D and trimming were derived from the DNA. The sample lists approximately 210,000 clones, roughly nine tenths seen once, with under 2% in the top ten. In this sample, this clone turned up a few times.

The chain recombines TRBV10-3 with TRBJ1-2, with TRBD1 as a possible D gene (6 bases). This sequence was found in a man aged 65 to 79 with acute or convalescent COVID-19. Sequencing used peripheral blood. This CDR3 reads CAISESAVQGRDYGYTF. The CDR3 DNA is TGTGCCATCAGTGAGTCGGCGGTACAGGGAAGGGACTATGGCTACACCTTC.